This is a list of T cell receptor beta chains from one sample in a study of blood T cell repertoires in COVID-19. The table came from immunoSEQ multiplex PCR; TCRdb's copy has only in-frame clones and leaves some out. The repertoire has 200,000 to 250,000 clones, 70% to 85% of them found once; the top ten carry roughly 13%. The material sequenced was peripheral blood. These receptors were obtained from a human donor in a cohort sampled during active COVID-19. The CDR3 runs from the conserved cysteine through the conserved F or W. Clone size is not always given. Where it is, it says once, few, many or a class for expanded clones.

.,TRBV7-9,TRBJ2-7,CASSPHGAESYEQYF
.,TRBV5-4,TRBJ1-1,CASSGGRALEAFF
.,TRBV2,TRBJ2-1,CASSKLGGGSSYNEQFF
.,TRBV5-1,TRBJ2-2,CASSLDGRRNTGELFF
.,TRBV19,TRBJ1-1,CASRTQGTTNTEAFF
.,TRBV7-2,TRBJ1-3,CASSLETGATSGNTIYF
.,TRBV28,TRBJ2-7,CASTLGTGYEQYF
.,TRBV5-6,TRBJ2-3,CASSFLTEAGGREDTQYF
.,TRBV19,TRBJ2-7,CASSSTGLSYEQYF
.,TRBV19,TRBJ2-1,CASSIPLFGLAGDNEQFF
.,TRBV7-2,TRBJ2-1,CASSFPGTSEFF
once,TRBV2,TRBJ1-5,CASRPGQGTPRGNQPQHF
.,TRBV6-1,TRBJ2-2,CASSDGSTRTGELFF
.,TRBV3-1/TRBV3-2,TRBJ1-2,CASSNIRPGQLIPYGYTF
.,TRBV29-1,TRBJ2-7,CSVEWSGGGSYEQYF
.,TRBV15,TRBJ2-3,CATSIGNRISTDTQYF
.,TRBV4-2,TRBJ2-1,CASSQGASGTYNEQFF